This TCR beta chain is drawn from a study of cytomegalovirus exposure and HLA in healthy donors. This PCR relied on a set of 60 Vbeta primers and 13 Jbeta primers. The table came from immunoSEQ multiplex PCR; TCRdb's copy has only in-frame clones and leaves some out. The sample contains about 120,000 clones, 8.5% to 10% of which appear only once. Trimming cost V 0 bases and J 0 bases; bases outside gene matches: 10. The CDR3 has 19 amino acids. Germline V gene data show CDR1 as ENHRY and CDR2 as SYGVKD. The rearrangement links TRBV10-3 to TRBJ2-7, with 11 bases fitting TRBD2. The receptor was isolated from a man under 40 in good health and CMV-seronegative. The sequenced sample was PBMCs. Here the CDR3 DNA reads TGTGCCATCAGTGAGTCCACTAGCGGGGGCGTCAAGAGCTCCTACGAGCAGTACTTC. Encoded protein: CAISESTSGGVKSSYEQYF.